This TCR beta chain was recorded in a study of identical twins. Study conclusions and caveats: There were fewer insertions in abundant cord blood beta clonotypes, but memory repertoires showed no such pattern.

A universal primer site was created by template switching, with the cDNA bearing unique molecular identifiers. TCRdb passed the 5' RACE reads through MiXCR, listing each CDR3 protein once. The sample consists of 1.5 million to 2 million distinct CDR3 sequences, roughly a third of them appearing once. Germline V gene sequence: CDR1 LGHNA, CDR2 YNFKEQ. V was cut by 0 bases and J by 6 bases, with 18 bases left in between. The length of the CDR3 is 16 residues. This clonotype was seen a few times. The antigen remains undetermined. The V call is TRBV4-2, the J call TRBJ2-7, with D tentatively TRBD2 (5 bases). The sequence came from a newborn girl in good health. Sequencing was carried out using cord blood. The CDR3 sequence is CASSQDRGRIFGEQYF. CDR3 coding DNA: TGTGCCAGCAGCCAAGACCGAGGGCGGATTTTTGGCGAGCAGTACTTC.